The T cell receptor beta chain described here comes from a study of blood T cell repertoires in COVID-19. Study-level information: The study drew acute and convalescent COVID-19 samples from the United States, Italy and Spain. PBMCs, B-cell-depleted T cells, or T cells were the source of the cDNA or gDNA that made up the material.

In the original workflow: Amplification from reference gene primers served as the basis for estimated nucleated cell counts. Some clones are missing from TCRdb's copy, which holds only in-frame ones; the method was immunoSEQ multiplex PCR. D and trimming come from the DNA, and the V and J calls and clone size come from that table. The sample shows 63,000 or so clones, approximately 86% of them seen only once. The CDR3 loop spans 13 amino acids. Trimming left V 7 bases short and J 7 bases short, with 14 bases between. The chain combines TRBV12-3 or TRBV12-4 with TRBJ1-3; D uncertain. Sample: peripheral blood. The sequence was collected from a man between 65 and 80 years old with active COVID-19. CDR3: CASTERVGNTIYF. The CDR3 coding sequence is TGTGCCAGCACCGAGAGGGTTGGGAACACCATATATTTT.